The clone carrying this TCR beta chain showed up just once. The data were taken from a study of Ad26.COV2.S vaccination and SARS-CoV-2 variants. Study context: Participant was drawn from the COV1001 Ad26.COV2.S trial arm. Ad26.COV2.S was injected intramuscularly once or twice, 56 days apart.

In germline, CDR1 is SGHDT, CDR2 YYEEEE. V lost 4 bases to trimming and J lost 3 bases, with 20 bases between them. The CDR3 has 16 residues. The data were produced by immunoSEQ multiplex PCR, yet TCRdb's version contains in-frame clones alone and is incomplete. The sample consists of 350,000 to 450,000 clones, over 75% of them appearing once. As for treatment: over 15 received Ad26.COV2.S at low or high dose, single or two shots; about five received placebo; per-sample allocation not given. Day 63 after the first injection of vaccine or placebo was the sampling time. Built on an Ad26 vector, the vaccine expressed Wuhan-strain SARS-CoV-2 spike.

The TCR sequence derives from a person between 18 and 65 years old who received the Ad26.COV2.S COVID-19 vaccine or a placebo. V is TRBV5-6 and J is TRBJ2-7, with D tentatively TRBD1 or TRBD2 (6 bases each). The sequencing used peripheral blood, collected in a trial of Ad26.COV2.S vaccine versus placebo. CDR3 nucleotides: TGTGCCAGCAGCCCCGGAGGGGGGCCCTCTCTCTACGAGCAGTACTTC. Residues: CASSPGGGPSLYEQYF.